This T cell receptor (beta chain) was profiled in a study of T cell responses to AZD1222 COVID-19 vaccine (dated by TCRdb to about 2021). In the study overall: AZD1222 recipients whose second dose came at about 4 weeks and those whose second dose came at about 12 weeks were combined into one group, since spike-specific TCR depth and breadth did not differ between the two schedules. A total of just over 230 trial participants underwent TCR sequencing, of whom 200 to 220 received two doses of AZD1222 and some 25 received two doses of the MenACWY control vaccine. Enrollment into the trials was organized by age into subgroups of 18-55, 56-69 and 70-plus years, and those subgroups contained approximately 150, 30 and 60 TCR-sequenced participants, respectively. The investigation overall reported the following: The whole spike protein was spanned by vaccine-associated CD4 TCRs, and dominant responses were seen in regions 160-218 and 743-854. Epitopes outside the regions mutated in the B.1.351 and B.1.1.7 variants were reportedly recognized by nearly half of the unique spike-specific TCRs. After two AZD1222 doses, spike-specific TCR breadth and depth were significantly higher than at day 0 and than in MenACWY recipients. Only six AZD1222 recipients were SARS-CoV-2 seropositive at baseline, limiting conclusions about previously exposed vaccinees. The 56-69-year group was small, and its depth increase did not reach significance, likely because of low power. Because no samples from the day 14 peak response were available, repertoires could be characterized only after the peak T cell response. Participants were mostly white British, with more females than males. The authors suggested clonal diversity may have been underestimated.

According to the study, the label for this sample's time point signals: baseline before first vaccination. The vaccinee samples were drawn from two UK trials, COV001 and COV002, one of which was a single-blind randomized controlled phase 2/3 trial testing AZD1222 (ChAdOx1 nCoV-19) in healthy adults. For TCRbeta chain sequencing, PBMC samples were collected from trial participants at day 0 and at day 28 after the second dose. Points on this clone: It has no known antigen specificity. The record has no base qualities; no much larger clone is one base away.

The CDR3 regions of human TCRbeta chains were analyzed by immunosequencing. Per the authors' processing: TCRs in the repertoires were compared against a reference library of SARS-CoV-2-specific TCRs that had been generated with the MIRA antigen-specificity platform. Breadth was defined as the fraction of unique TCRs that were SARS-CoV-2-associated, and depth was defined as the fraction of total T cells that were SARS-CoV-2-associated. Using the MIRA data, each spike-specific TCR was assigned both to the spike region to which the TCR was reactive and to a CD4 or CD8 class. Log10-transformed breadth and depth values were compared by one-way ANOVA with Sidak's multiple comparisons tests. TCRdb's version of the immuneACCESS table is confined to in-frame rearrangements and falls short of the full clone set. An unresolved V gene accounts for under half of the shortfall where checked; the remainder is of unknown origin. That table furnishes V, J and clone size, whereas the DNA furnished D and trimming. Across this sample there are fewer than 130,000 clones, with more than 90% seen only once. The ten largest make up roughly 1.1% of the sample.

The CDR3 has 17 amino acids, counting the end cysteine and phenylalanine. Only CDR3 DNA is held: 51 bases, read in frame from base 1. Taken from the germline V gene, the CDR1 and CDR2 loops are ENHRY and SYGVKD. V sheds 3 bases and J sheds 0 bases, leaving 12 bases between their ends. Sequences were derived from peripheral blood, sampled on day 0 of AZD1222 vaccination. The sequence derives from an adult in good health. Recombination joined TRBV10-3 with TRBJ2-6; confidence is insufficient to name the D gene. The CDR3 protein: CAISDPGRSSGANVLTF. The DNA is TGTGCCATCAGTGATCCCGGACGGTCCTCTGGGGCCAACGTCCTGACTTTC.